This entry is about one T cell receptor (beta chain). No antigen is known for it. Per-nucleotide qualities are absent, and no much larger clonotype sits a single base away. This sample was taken from a study of blood T cell repertoires in COVID-19 (dated by TCRdb to 2018 to 2020). Background for the entire study: Samples from collaborators originated in the United States, Italy and Spain and spanned both the acute and convalescent phases of COVID-19. The sample metadata nearly always contained a de-identified subject ID, COVID-19 status, age in years and sex. The samples were drawn from the first 160 participants of the ongoing ImmuneRACE study and from under 1,500 subjects provided by 6 global collaborators. The repertoires were made available in a free public database intended to serve as a resource for research on the immune response to SARS-CoV-2. Where available, HLA class I and class II types were taken from metadata supplied by the sample provider and were not determined by assay-based typing. Deeply sampled blood TCRbeta repertoires from subjects exposed to, actively infected with, or recovered from COVID-19 were included in the dataset. The material from the prospective study consisted of cDNA or gDNA derived from T cells, B-cell-depleted T cells, or PBMCs.

For CDR1 and CDR2, the germline V gene lists MNHEY and SVGEGT. The CDR3 goes from the cysteine to the phenylalanine over 16 residues. The read is trimmed to its CDR3 DNA, 48 bases read in frame from base 1. Unmatched junction bases come to 7, with V trimmed by 2 bases and J by 1 base. The immunoSEQ Assay, a bias-controlled multiplex PCR, was used to amplify TCRbeta CDR3 regions from genomic DNA. As for the authors' bioinformatics: Within the assay, amplification of reference gene primers was used to estimate how many nucleated cells each sample contained. To quantify the absolute abundance of each unique TCRbeta CDR3 rearrangement, sequence reads were collapsed and filtered. For each sample, productive Simpson clonality was calculated as the square root of Simpson's diversity index over productive rearrangements. TCRdb limited this immuneACCESS table to in-frame rearrangements with V and J called. A share of clones is missing; checked studies link under half to unresolved V genes, and the rest is unexplained. The DNA was the basis for D and trimming; V, J and clone size are from that table. This sample gives about 81,000 clones in total; more than 85% of them show up just once. The leading ten clones occupy 1% to 1.5% of the sample.

Enrolling through a virtual design, the prospective study's participants ranged in age from about 18 to 89 years and lived across around 25 United States geographic areas. Cohort assignment in the prospective study relied on participant-reported clinical history from a screening survey and a study questionnaire. Mobile phlebotomists in the prospective study collected whole blood, serum and a nasopharyngeal or oropharyngeal swab from every participant. Prospective study participants could optionally give additional blood draws and questionnaires over an approximately two-month period. Before DNA extraction, prospective study blood samples were shipped either frozen or at room temperature. What the study reported, not specific to this receptor: The quantity of clinical and demographic metadata differed by source and by participant and was supplied without curation.

The sequence joins TRBV6-2 or TRBV6-3 to TRBJ1-2; 7 junctional bases match TRBD1. The TCR was taken from a woman in her forties or fifties with acute COVID-19. Specimen: PBMCs or T cells enriched from blood (not recorded which). The CDR3 amino acid sequence is: CASSYRARDSNYGYTF. The base sequence is TGTGCCAGCAGTTACCGAGCCCGGGACAGTAACTATGGCTACACCTTC.